The sequence of this TCR beta chain was determined in a study of a mutant IDH1 vaccine in newly diagnosed glioma. Study in general: Vaccines began 4-6 weeks after radiotherapy alone, or with temozolomide cycles.

The time point: week 35, safety follow-up. In the vaccine, a single dose held 300 ug of the mutant IDH1 20-mer peptide, along with topical imiquimod. Using immunoSEQ multiplex PCR, the repertoire was profiled, and TCRdb retains in-frame clones only, with some absent. The data contain approximately 45,000 clones, 88% of them seen just once; the ten biggest clones take up 5.7%. Comments on this clone: Its antigen is still unknown.

This sequence originates from a woman aged 40 to 49 with glioma. This specimen was PBMCs, taken from a glioma patient whose treatment included an IDH1 peptide vaccine.

Here the CDR3 DNA reads TGTGCCAGTACGGACAGGGGGGGATCGTATAGCAATCAGCCCCAGCATTTT. This translates into CASTDRGGSYSNQPQHF. J is TRBJ1-5 and V is TRBV19, with TRBD1 matching 10 bases. Trimming took 7 bases from V and 0 from J; bases not matched to a gene: 9. CDR3 length equals 17 residues. The V gene's germline CDR1 is LNHDA and CDR2 SQIVND (reference sequence).